This T cell receptor (beta chain) was observed in a study of T cell responses to AZD1222 COVID-19 vaccine. Study results and caveats: The study identified only 6 or 7 AZD1222 recipients as seropositive at baseline. The sample set comprised mostly white British donors with more females, and clonal diversity was possibly underestimated. Compared with day 0, the breadth and depth of the Spike-specific TCR repertoire rose significantly after two doses of AZD1222. Researchers took repertoire samples only after the peak T cell response had come.

Germline values: CDR1 LNHDA, CDR2 SQIVND (reference sequence). Trimming took 8 bases from V and 0 from J; bases not matched to a gene: 12. The CDR3 has 16 amino acids. About this clone itself: Its specificity is unknown.

Sequencing was performed with immunoSEQ multiplex PCR; in TCRdb, only in-frame clones are kept and a portion is missing. Of around 120,000 clones detected, roughly 90% appear once; the ten largest clones hold 11% to 15%. The receptor was isolated from an adult in good health. This chain connects TRBV19 to TRBJ2-5; TRBD1 aligns across 7 bases. Sequenced material: peripheral blood, taken on day 0 of AZD1222 vaccination. The chain's CDR3 is CASSKGAGSYQETQYF. The DNA for the CDR3 is TGTGCCAGTTCAAAGGGGGCGGGCTCGTACCAAGAGACCCAGTACTTC.